The present TCR beta chain was sequenced within a study of blood T cell repertoires in COVID-19. Study-wide background: From the United States, Italy and Spain came samples of acute and convalescent COVID-19. Sources were T cells, B-cell-depleted T cells, or PBMCs; the material itself was cDNA or gDNA.

The CDR3 is made up of 11 amino acids. V dropped 4 bases and J dropped 9; count of bases not matched to a gene: 1. Profiling relied on immunoSEQ multiplex PCR, and the TCRdb table lists in-frame clones only, not all of them. The sample carries over 100,000 clones, over 65% recorded once. Source material: peripheral blood. The V and J genes are TRBV12-3 or TRBV12-4 and TRBJ2-7; TRBD1 matches at 9 bases. The TCR was taken from a woman in her fifties or sixties with acute or convalescent COVID-19. The CDR3 DNA follows: TGTGCCAGCAGTTGGGGACAGGGGCAGTACTTC. This encodes CASSWGQGQYF.